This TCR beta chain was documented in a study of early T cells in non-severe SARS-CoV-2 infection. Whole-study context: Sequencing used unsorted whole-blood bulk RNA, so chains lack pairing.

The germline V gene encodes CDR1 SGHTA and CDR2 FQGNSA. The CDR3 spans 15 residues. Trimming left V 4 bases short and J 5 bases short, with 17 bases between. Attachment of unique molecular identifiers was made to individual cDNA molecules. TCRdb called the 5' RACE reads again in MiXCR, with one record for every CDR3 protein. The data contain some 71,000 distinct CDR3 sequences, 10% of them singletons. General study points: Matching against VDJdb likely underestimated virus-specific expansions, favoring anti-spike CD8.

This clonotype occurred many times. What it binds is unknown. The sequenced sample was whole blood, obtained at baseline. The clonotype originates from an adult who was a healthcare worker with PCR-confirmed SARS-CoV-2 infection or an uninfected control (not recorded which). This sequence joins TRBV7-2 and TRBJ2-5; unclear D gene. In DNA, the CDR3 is TGTGCCAGCAGCTCCCTGACTGATTCGTGGGAGACCCAGTACTTC. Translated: CASSSLTDSWETQYF.